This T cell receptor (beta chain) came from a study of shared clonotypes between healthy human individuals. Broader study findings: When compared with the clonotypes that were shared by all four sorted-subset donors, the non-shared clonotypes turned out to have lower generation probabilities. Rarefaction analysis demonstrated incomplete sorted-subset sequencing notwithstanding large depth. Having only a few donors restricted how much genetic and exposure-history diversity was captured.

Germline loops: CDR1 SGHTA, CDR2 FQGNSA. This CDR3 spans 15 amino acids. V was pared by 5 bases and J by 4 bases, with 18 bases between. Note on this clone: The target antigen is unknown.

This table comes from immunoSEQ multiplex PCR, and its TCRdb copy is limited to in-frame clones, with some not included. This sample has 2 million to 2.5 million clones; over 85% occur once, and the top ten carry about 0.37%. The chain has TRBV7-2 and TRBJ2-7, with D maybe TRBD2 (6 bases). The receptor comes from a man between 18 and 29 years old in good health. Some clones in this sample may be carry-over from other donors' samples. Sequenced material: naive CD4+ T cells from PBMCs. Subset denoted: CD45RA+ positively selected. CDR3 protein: CASSRSPGLGYEQYF. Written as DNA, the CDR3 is TGTGCCAGCAGCCGTAGTCCGGGACTTGGGTACGAGCAGTACTTC.